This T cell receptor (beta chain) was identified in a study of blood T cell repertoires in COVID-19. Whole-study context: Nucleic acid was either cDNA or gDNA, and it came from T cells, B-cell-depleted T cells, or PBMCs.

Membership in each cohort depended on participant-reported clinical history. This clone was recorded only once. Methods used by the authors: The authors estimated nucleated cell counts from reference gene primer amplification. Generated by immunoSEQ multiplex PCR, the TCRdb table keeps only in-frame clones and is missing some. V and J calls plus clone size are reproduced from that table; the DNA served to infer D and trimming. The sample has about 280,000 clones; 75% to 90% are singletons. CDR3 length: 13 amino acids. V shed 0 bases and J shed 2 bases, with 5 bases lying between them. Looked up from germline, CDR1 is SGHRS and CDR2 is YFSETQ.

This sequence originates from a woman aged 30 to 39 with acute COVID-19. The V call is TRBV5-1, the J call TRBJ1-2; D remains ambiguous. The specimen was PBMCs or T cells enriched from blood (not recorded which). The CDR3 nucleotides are TGCGCCAGCAGCTTGGCCCAGAACTATGGCTACACCTTC. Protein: CASSLAQNYGYTF.